This T cell receptor beta chain appears in the sequencing data of a study of blood T cell repertoires in COVID-19. Study-wide background: Acute and convalescent COVID-19 specimens originated in the United States, Italy and Spain. PBMCs, B-cell-depleted T cells, or T cells were the source of the cDNA or gDNA that made up the material.

As originally analysed: Amplified reference gene primers provided the basis for estimating nucleated cell counts. Data came from immunoSEQ multiplex PCR; TCRdb stores just in-frame clones and leaves some out. V and J calls and clone size are copied from that table; D and trimming were computed from the DNA. The sample comprises under 95,000 clones, over 75% of which are singletons, and around 7.4% rests with the top ten. This CDR3 is 14 amino acids long. The V gene's germline CDR1 is SGHDN and CDR2 FVKESK. V lost 4 bases and J 5 bases, leaving 12 bases between the germline ends. The V and J genes are TRBV14 and TRBJ2-1; D unresolved. The sequenced sample was peripheral blood. The TCR originated in a human donor with acute or convalescent COVID-19. The donor label of this sample is uncertain. CDR3 DNA sequence: TGTGCCAGCAGCCCTCTTGGCAGTCACAATGAGCAGTTCTTC. As protein: CASSPLGSHNEQFF.